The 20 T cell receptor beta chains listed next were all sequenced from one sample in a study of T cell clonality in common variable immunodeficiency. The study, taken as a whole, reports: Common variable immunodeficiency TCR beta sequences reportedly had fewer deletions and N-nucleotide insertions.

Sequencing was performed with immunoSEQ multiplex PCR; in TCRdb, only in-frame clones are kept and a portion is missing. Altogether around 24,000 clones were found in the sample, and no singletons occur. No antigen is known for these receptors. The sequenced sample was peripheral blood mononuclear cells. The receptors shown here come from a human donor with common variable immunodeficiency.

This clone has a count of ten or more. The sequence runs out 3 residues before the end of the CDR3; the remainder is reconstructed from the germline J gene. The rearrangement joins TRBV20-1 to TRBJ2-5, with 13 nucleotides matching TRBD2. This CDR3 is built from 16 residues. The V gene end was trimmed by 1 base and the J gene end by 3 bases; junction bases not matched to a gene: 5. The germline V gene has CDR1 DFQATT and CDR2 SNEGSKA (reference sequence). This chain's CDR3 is CSARGGLAGSEETQYF. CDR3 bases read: TGCAGTGCTAGAGGGGGACTAGCGGGATCGGAAGAGACC.

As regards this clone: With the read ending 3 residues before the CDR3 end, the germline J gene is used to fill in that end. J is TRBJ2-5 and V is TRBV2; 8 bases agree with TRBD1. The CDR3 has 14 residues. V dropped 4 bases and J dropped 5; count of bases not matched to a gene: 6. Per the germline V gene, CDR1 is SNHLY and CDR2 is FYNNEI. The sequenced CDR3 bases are TGTGCCAGCAGTGGTGGGACAGGAGTCGAGACC. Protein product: CASSGGTGVET. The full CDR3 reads CASSGGTGVETQYF.

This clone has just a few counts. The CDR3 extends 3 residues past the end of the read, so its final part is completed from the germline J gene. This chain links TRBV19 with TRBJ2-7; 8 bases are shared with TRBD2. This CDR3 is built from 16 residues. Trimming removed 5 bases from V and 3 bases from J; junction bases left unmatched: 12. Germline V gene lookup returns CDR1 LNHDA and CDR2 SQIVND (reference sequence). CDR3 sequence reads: CASSPNPGLGGYEQYF. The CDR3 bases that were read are TGTGCCAGTAGTCCAAACCCGGGACTAGGGGGCTACGAG.

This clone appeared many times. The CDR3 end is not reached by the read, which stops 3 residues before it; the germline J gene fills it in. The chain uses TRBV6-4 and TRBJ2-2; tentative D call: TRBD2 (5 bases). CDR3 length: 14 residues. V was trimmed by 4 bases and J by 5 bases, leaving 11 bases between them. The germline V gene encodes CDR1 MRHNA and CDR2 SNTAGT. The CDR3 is CASSASGETGELFF. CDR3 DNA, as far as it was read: TGTGCCAGCAGTGCCTCCGGGGAGACCGGGGAG.

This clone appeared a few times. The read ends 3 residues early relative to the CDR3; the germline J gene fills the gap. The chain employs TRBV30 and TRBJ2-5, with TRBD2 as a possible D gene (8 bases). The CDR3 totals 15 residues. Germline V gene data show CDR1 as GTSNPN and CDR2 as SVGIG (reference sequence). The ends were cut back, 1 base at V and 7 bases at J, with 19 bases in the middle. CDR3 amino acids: CAWSGQGAGARTQYF. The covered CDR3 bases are TGTGCCTGGAGTGGACAGGGAGCGGGGGCCCGGACC.

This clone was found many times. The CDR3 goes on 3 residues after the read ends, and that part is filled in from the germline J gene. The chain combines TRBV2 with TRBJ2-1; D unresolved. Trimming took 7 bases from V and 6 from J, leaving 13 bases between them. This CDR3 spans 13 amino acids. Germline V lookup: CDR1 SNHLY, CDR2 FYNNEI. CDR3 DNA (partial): TGTGCCAGCACCACCCCACGAGGCAATGAG. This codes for CASTTPRGNE. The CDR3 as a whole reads CASTTPRGNEQFF.

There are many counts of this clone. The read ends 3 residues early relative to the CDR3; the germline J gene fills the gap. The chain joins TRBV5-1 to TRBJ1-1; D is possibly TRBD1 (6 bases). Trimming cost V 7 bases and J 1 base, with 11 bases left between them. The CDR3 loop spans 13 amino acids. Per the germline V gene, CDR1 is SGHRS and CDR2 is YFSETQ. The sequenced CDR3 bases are TGCGCCAGCCGCACACAGGGGAACACTGAA. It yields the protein CASRTQGNTE. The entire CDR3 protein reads CASRTQGNTEAFF.

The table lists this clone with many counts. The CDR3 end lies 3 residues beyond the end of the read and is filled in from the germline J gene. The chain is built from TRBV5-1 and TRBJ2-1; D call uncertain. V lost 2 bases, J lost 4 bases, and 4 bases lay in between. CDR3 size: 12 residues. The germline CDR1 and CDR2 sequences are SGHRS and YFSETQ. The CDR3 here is CASSFSYNEQFF. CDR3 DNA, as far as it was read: TGCGCCAGCAGCTTCTCGTACAATGAG.

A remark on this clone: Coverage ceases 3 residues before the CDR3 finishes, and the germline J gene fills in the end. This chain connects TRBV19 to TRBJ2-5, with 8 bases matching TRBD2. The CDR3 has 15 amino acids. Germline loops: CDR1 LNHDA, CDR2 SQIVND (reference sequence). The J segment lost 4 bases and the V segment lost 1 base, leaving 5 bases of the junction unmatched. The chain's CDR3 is CASSIAERERETQYF. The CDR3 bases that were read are TGTGCCAGTAGTATAGCGGAGCGGGAGCGAGAGACC.

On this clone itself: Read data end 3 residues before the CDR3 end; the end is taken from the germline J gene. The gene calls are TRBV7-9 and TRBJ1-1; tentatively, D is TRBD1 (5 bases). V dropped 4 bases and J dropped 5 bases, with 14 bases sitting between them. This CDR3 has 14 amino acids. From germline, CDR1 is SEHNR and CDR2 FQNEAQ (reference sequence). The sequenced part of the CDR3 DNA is TGTGCCAGCAGCTCGGATCAGGGTGGTACTGAA. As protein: CASSSDQGGTE. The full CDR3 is CASSSDQGGTEAFF.

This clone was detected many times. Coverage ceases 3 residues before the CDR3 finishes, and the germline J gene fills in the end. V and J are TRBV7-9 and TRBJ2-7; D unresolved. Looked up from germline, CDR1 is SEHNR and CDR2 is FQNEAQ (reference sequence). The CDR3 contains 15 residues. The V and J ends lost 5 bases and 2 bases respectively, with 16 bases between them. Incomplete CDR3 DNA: TGTGCCAGCAGCCCATCCGCGGTAGTCACCTACGAG. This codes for CASSPSAVVTYE. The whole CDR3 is CASSPSAVVTYEQYF. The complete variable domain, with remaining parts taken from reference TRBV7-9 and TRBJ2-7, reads DTGVSQNPRHKITKRGQNVTFRCDPISEHNRLYWYRQTLGQGPEFLTYFQNEAQLEKSRLLSDRFSAERPKGSFSTLEIQRTEQGDSAMYLCASSPSAVVTYEQYFGPGTRLTVT.

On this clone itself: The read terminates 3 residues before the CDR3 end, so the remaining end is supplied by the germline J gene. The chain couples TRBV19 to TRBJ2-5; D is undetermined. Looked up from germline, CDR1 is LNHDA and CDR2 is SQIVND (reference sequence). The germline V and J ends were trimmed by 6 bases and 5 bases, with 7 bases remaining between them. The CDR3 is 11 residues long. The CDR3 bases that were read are TGTGCCAGTAGGGCCCGCGAGACC. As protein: CASRARET. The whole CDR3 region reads CASRARETQYF.

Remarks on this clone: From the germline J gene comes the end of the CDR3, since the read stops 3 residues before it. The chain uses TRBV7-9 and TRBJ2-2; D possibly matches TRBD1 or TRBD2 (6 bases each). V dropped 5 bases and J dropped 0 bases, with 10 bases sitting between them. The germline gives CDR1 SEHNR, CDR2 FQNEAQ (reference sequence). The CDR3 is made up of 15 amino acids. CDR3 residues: CASSAGHTNTGELFF. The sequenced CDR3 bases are TGTGCCAGCAGCGCGGGACACACGAACACCGGGGAG.

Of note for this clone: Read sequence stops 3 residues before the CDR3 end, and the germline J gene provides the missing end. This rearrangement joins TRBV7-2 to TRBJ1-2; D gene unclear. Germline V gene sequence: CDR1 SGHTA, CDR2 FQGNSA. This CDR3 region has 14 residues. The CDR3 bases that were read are TGTGCCAGCAGCTTAGTAGGGCAAATGCGCGGC. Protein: CASSLVGQMRG. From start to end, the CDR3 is CASSLVGQMRGYTF.

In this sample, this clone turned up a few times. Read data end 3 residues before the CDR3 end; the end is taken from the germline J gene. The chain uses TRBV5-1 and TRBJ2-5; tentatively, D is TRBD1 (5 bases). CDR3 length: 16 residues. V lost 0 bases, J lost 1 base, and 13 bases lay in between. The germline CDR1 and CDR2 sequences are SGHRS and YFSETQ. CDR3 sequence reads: CASSLGFRGGQETQYF. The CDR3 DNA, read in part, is TGCGCCAGCAGCTTGGGTTTTAGGGGCGGCCAAGAGACC.

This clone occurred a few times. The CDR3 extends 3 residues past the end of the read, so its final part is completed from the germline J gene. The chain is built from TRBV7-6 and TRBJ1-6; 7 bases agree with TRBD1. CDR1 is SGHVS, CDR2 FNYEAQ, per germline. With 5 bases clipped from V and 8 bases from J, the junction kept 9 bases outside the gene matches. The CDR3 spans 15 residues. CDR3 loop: CASSPRTGKDSPLHF. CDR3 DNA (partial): TGTGCCAGCAGCCCGAGGACAGGAAAGGATTCACCC.

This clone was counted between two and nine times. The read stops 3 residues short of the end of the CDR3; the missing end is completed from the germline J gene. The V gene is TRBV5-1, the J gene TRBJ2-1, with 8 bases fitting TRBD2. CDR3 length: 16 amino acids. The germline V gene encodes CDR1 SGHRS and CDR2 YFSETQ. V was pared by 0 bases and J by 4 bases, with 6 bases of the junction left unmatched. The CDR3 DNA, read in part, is TGCGCCAGCAGCTTGGAGACCGGGACTAGATACAATGAG. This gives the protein CASSLETGTRYNE. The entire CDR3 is CASSLETGTRYNEQFF.

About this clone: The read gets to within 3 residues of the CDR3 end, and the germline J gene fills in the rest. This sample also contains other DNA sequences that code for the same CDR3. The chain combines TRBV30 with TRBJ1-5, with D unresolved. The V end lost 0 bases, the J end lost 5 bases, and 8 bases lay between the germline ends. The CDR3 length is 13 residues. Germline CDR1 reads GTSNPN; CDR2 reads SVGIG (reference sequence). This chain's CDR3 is CAWSVGLDQPQHF. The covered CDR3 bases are TGTGCCTGGAGTGTAGGGCTCGATCAGCCC.

Incomplete CDR3 DNA: TGTGCCAGCAGTTACTCAGGACAGGGAGGGAATTCACCC. It codes for CASSYSGQGGNSP. In full, the CDR3 reads CASSYSGQGGNSPLHF. This chain links TRBV6-2 or TRBV6-3 with TRBJ1-6; 8 bases map to TRBD1. The CDR3 end falls 3 residues outside the read, so it is completed with the germline J gene. The ends lost 0 bases at V and 7 bases at J; junction bases unmatched: 5. This CDR3 region has 16 residues. Germline V gene lookup returns CDR1 MNHEY and CDR2 SVGEGT.

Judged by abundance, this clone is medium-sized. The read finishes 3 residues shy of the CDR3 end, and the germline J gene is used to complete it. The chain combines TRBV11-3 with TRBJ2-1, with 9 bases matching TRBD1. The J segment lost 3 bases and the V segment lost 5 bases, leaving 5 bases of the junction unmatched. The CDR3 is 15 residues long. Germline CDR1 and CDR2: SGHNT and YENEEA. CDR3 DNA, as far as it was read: TGTGCCAGCAGCCCAGGACAGGGGAGCTACAATGAG. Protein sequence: CASSPGQGSYNE. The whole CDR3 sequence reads CASSPGQGSYNEQFF. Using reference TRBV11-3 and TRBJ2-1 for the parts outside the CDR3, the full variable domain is EAGVVQSPRYKIIEKKQPVAFWCNPISGHNTLYWYLQNLGQGPELLIRYENEEAVDDSQLPKDRFSAERLKGVDSTLKIQPAELGDSAVYLCASSPGQGSYNEQFFGPGTRLTVL.